The T cell receptor beta chain described here comes from a study of beta chain features in type 1 diabetes. On the study more broadly: All samples yielded 100 million to 140 million examined sorted cells.

V was shortened by 4 bases and J by 2 bases, with 8 bases between the two germline ends. The CDR3 is 13 residues long. Germline V gene data show CDR1 as SGHNT and CDR2 as YENEEA. The investigators reverse transcribed all of the isolated RNA, so they sequenced expressed TCRB transcripts. Produced via immunoSEQ multiplex PCR; TCRdb's table is partial and in-frame only. The data hold about 160,000 clones, with about 8.1% observed a single time. Notes on this clone: Its antigen is not identified.

Study outcomes and limitations: A moderate, significant TCRB CDR3 shortening appeared in type 1 diabetes across four CD4+ subsets.

J is TRBJ2-5 and V is TRBV11-3, with D perhaps TRBD1 (5 bases). What was sequenced was central memory CD4+ T cells from blood. The receptor's source is a woman aged 18-35 years with type 1 diabetes. The CDR3 region is CASSYRTQETQYF. CDR3 DNA sequence: TGTGCCAGCAGCTACAGGACACAAGAGACCCAGTACTTC.